This T cell receptor (beta chain) derives from a study of T cell changes during pregnancy in multiple sclerosis (dated by TCRdb to the late 2010s). Background on the whole study: In women with multiple sclerosis, the researchers looked at how the T cell repertoire shifted as pregnancy progressed.

Library prep was done by the immunoSEQ multiplex PCR assay. In its TCRdb copy, this immuneACCESS table keeps in-frame sequences only and misses some clones. Where compared with another copy, unresolved V genes explain less than half of these, and the others have no known cause. The sample table contains roughly 54,000 clones; only one count was recorded for about nine tenths of them. Of the sample, 0.64% is held by the ten largest clones. Worth noting for this clone: It has no known antigen specificity. Per-base quality was not reported, and no clone a single base away is much larger than it.

Trimming removed 5 bases from V and 6 bases from J; the gene matches leave 3 bases unexplained. The CDR3 sequence holds 12 residues, the cysteine and phenylalanine included. Only the CDR3 part of the read is kept: 36 bases, read in frame from the first base. Reading the germline V gene gives CDR1 SGHTA and CDR2 FQGNSA. This TCR was sampled from a female donor with multiple sclerosis, enrolled in a pregnancy study. The sequencing here drew on CD4+ T cells from peripheral blood mononuclear cells, taken after pregnancy. The chain is made from TRBV7-2 and TRBJ2-7, and 8 junction bases match TRBD2. The base sequence is TGTGCCAGCAGCCAGCTAGCGGGCGAGCAGTACTTC. Its protein is CASSQLAGEQYF. The reference TRBV7-2 and TRBJ2-7 proteins fill in what lies around the CDR3, so the full variable domain reads GAGVSQSPSNKVTEKGKDVELRCDPISGHTALYWYRQSLGQGLEFLIYFQGNSAPDKSGLPSDRFSAERTGGSVSTLTIQRTQQEDSAVYLCASSQLAGEQYFGPGTRLTVT.